This TCR beta chain was sequenced during a study of cytomegalovirus exposure and HLA in healthy donors. General observations from the study: Cytomegalovirus status was reportedly diagnosed by the classifier with high sensitivity and specificity.

Vbeta (60) and Jbeta (13) primers were used in the PCR. The method was immunoSEQ multiplex PCR; TCRdb's version includes in-frame clones alone and lacks a portion of them. The table gives some 89,000 clones; the top ten clones make up around 3.4% of it. Trimming stripped 0 bases from V and 10 bases from J, with 11 bases between. The V gene's germline CDR1 is SGHRS and CDR2 YFSETQ. This CDR3 has 13 amino acids. As concerns this clone: Antigen specificity is unknown.

The sequencing input was PBMCs. The chain has TRBV5-1 and TRBJ2-1; D remains ambiguous. The clonotype comes from a woman in her twenties or thirties in good health and CMV-seronegative. CDR3 bases: TGCGCCAGCAGCTTGGGGTTTCAGTTGGAGCAGTTCTTC. Protein: CASSLGFQLEQFF.